The clone carrying this T cell receptor (beta chain) showed up just once. No antigen is known for it. This entry comes from a study of shared clonotypes between healthy human individuals. Findings and limits, study-wide: Rarefaction analysis demonstrated incomplete sorted-subset sequencing notwithstanding large depth.

Researchers divided each subset's genomic DNA evenly across several immunoSEQ plates. Replicate PCRs from sorted subsets contained roughly 190 ng DNA, which is roughly 30,000 T cell genomes. The repertoire was sequenced with immunoSEQ multiplex PCR; TCRdb's copy has only in-frame clones and lacks some. The data contain some 2.1 million clones, roughly 96% of them seen just once; the ten biggest clones take up approximately 0.13%. This CDR3 is 17 amino acids long. Germline V gene sequence: CDR1 MNHEY, CDR2 SMNVEV (reference sequence). V lost 0 bases and J 4 bases, leaving 18 bases between the germline ends.

This sequence originates from a man aged 18 to 29 in good health. Input material: naive CD4+ T cells sorted from blood. Subset of the sample: CD45RA+ positively selected. The chain carries TRBV27 and TRBJ1-2; tentative D call: TRBD1 (5 bases). CDR3 amino acids: CASSLSLPGAGGYGYTF. CDR3 bases: TGTGCCAGCAGTTTATCTCTTCCGGGCGCGGGGGGCTATGGCTACACCTTC.